This record looks at one T cell receptor (beta chain) sequence and its context. The data stem from a study of blood T cell repertoires in COVID-19. Germline V gives CDR1 SGHRS, CDR2 YFSETQ. V dropped 0 bases and J dropped 2; count of bases not matched to a gene: 5. The CDR3 sequence is 16 residues long. Libraries were prepared by immunoSEQ multiplex PCR; TCRdb keeps only in-frame clonotypes and omits some of them. The repertoire holds some 250,000 clones, roughly 91% seen once, with around 0.99% in the top ten. This sequence originates from a woman aged 40-49 years who had recovered from COVID-19. The chain employs TRBV5-1 and TRBJ1-3, with 7 bases aligning to TRBD1. The sequencing input was peripheral blood. The CDR3 nucleotides read TGCGCCAGCAGCTTGGATCCCCAGGGGGCTGGAAACACCATATATTTT. Protein product: CASSLDPQGAGNTIYF.